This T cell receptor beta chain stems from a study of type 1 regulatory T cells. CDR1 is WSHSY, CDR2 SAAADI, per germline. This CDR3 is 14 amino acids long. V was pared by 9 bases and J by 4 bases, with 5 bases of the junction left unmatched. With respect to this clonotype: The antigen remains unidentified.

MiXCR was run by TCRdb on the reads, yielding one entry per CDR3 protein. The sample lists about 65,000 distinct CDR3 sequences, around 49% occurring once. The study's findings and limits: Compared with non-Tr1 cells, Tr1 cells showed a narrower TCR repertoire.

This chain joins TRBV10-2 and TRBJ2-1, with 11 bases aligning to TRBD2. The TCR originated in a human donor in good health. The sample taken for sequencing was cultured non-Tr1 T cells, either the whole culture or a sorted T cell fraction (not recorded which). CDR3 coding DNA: TGCGCCAGTATAGCGGGGGGGCGGTACAATGAGCAGTTCTTC. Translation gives CASIAGGRYNEQFF.